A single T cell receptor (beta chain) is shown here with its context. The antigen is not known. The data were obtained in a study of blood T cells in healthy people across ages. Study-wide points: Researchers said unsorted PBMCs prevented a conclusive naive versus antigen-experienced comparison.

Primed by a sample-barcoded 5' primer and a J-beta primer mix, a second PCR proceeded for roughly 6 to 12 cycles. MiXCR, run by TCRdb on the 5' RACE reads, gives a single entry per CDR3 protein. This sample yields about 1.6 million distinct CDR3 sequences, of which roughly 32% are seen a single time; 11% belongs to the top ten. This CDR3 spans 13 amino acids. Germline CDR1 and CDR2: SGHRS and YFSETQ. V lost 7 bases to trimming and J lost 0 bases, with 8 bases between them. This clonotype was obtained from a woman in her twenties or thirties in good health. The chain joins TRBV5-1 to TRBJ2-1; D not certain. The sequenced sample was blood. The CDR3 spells CASARISYNEQFF. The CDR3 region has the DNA TGCGCCAGCGCGAGGATCTCCTACAATGAGCAGTTCTTC.